The entry that follows covers one TCR beta chain sequence. CDR3 length: 16 amino acids. Per germline, CDR1 SGHNT and CDR2 YYREEE (reference sequence). V dropped 4 bases and J dropped 0; count of bases not matched to a gene: 6. The method was immunoSEQ multiplex PCR; TCRdb's version includes in-frame clones alone and lacks a portion of them. Here the sample spans around 69,000 clones, roughly 86% being singletons. This sample is part of a study of technical replicates of blood from several donors. This clonotype was sampled from a human donor in good health. Some clones in this sample may be carry-over from other donors' samples. Sequenced material: PBMCs. This rearrangement joins TRBV5-4 to TRBJ2-7; 11 nucleotides line up with TRBD2. The CDR3 region is CASSPEGLADSYEQYF. CDR3 bases: TGTGCCAGCAGCCCGGAGGGACTAGCGGACTCCTACGAGCAGTACTTC.